This T cell receptor beta chain was retrieved from a study of Ad26.COV2.S vaccination and SARS-CoV-2 variants. Background on the study: Within the COV1001 Ad26.COV2.S trial arm, the donor was enrolled. Study-wide findings and caveats: The TCR breadth and depth analyses may have produced an underestimate of total T cell responses. Whether participants received vaccine or placebo, their non-spike TCR breadth was similar.

Comment on this clone: Its target is unknown.

As for treatment: about 20 received Ad26.COV2.S at low or high dose, single or two shots; several received placebo; per-sample allocation not given. The study sampled participants on day 63 after the first vaccine or placebo injection. Vaccine was an Ad26 vector expressing Wuhan-strain SARS-CoV-2 spike. CDR1 is SGDLS and CDR2 is YYNGEE in the germline V gene. Losses at the gene ends were 7 bases for V and 2 bases for J; bases not matched to a gene: 8. The CDR3 is 15 amino acids. The protocol was immunoSEQ multiplex PCR, while the TCRdb copy is restricted to in-frame clones and leaves out a portion. The sample lists 430,000 or so clones; roughly 89% were seen once.

The input for sequencing was peripheral blood, taken in a trial of Ad26.COV2.S vaccine versus placebo. The chain uses TRBV9 and TRBJ2-5; 10 bases agree with TRBD2. The sequence was collected from a person aged 18-60 years who received the Ad26.COV2.S COVID-19 vaccine or a placebo. The CDR3 bases are TGTGCCAGCTCACCTAGCGGGGGCCCTCAAGAGACCCAGTACTTC. Protein: CASSPSGGPQETQYF.